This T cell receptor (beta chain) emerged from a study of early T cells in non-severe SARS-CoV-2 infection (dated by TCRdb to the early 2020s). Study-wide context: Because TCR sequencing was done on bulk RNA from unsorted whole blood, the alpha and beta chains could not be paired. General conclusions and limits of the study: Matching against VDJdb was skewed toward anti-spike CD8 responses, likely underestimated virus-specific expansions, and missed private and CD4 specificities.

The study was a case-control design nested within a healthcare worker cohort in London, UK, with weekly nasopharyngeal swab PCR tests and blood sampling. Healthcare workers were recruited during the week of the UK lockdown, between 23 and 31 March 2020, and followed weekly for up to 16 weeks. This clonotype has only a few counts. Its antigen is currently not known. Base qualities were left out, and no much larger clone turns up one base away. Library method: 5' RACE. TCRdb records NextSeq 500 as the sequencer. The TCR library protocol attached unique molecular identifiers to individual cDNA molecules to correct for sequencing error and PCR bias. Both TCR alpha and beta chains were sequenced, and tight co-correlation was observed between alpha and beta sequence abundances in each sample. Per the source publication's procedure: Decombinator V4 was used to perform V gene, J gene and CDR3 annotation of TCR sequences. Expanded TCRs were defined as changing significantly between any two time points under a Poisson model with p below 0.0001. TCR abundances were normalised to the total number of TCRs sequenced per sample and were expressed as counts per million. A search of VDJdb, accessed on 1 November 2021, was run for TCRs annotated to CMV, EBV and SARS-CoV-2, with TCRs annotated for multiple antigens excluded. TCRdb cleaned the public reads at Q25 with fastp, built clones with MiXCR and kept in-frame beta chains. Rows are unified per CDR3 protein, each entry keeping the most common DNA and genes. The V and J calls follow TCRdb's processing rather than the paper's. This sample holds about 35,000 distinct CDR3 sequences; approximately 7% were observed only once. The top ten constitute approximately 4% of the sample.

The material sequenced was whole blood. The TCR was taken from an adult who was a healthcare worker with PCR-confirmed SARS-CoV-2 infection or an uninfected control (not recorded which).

The DNA sequence is TGTGCCAGTAGTGTAAGCCCCACCGGGACAGGGGACTACGAGCAGTACTTC. The translation is CASSVSPTGTGDYEQYF. The rearranged segments are TRBV19 and TRBJ2-7, with 10 bases matching TRBD1. From V the trimming removes 5 bases and from J it removes 3 bases, while the gene matches leave 13 bases of the junction unaccounted for. The CDR3 goes from the cysteine to the phenylalanine over 17 residues. This entry keeps only the CDR3 DNA: 51 bases, framed from base 1. Sequences LNHDA (CDR1) and SQIVND (CDR2) are obtained from the germline V gene (reference sequence).